This T cell receptor (beta chain) is drawn from a study of vaccination and CD4 T cells after COVID-19 (dated by TCRdb to 2022 to 2024). The study in broad terms: Six males and four females were included in the convalescent cohort, with two Hispanic individuals, seven Caucasians, two Asians and one multiracial person represented. In around 9 COVID-19 convalescent patients and 4 infection-naive healthy vaccine recipients, researchers compared the spike-specific CD4+ TCR repertoire from before mRNA vaccination with the repertoire from after. Overlapping spike peptide pools from SARS-CoV-2 and from the common cold coronaviruses HCoV-NL63, HCoV-OC43 and HCoV-229E were used as culture stimuli. Participants got two doses of the Pfizer-BioNTech BNT162b2 vaccine (n=8) or two doses of the Moderna mRNA-1273 vaccine (n=2). Post-vaccine blood samples were collected a median of about 72 days after the second vaccine dose, ranging from roughly 12 to 250 days. Post-COVID blood samples were collected from convalescent patients a median of roughly 100 days after diagnosis, with a range of about 30 to 161 days. Control cultures received a CEFX viral epitope pool as the positive control, an HIV-1 Nef peptide pool as the negative control, or no peptide. In an earlier paper using these donors, memory CD4+ T cell crossreactivity between SARS-CoV-2 and common cold coronavirus spike proteins was assessed at the TCR clonotype level. Study-level results and caveats: The number of convalescent patients in the study was relatively small, and the study did not examine early timepoints following natural infection. The median count of SARS-CoV-2-reactive clonotypes went up from approximately 20 after infection to 38 after vaccination, although the change was not significant. Among convalescent patients, a median roughly 84% of the SARS-CoV-2-reactive clones seen after vaccination appeared only after vaccination, which suggests priming specific to the vaccine. In convalescent patients, nearly all vaccine-specific clones (304 of 307) were found to be mono-reactive for SARS-CoV-2 spike rather than cross-reactive with common cold coronaviruses.

Concerning this clonotype itself: No cognate antigen has been identified for it. No much larger clonotype is one base removed from it; base qualities were not supplied.

Sample treatment or condition, as interpreted from the label and publication: approximately 10-day PBMC culture with coronavirus spike peptide pools or control peptides (ViraFEST assay). CD4+ T cells from unexposed donors were collected before the COVID-19 pandemic (2011-2018). The study used the ViraFEST assay, which expanded antigen-specific T cells with peptide pools and then identified expanded clonotypes by TCR sequencing. About 2 million PBMCs per well were cultured in IMDM with approximately 5% human AB serum and roughly 10 IU/ml IL-2, plus 10 ug/ml peptide pools. On days 3 and 7, half of the culture medium was replaced with fresh IL-2-containing medium. After around 11 days of culture, CD4+ T cells were isolated by negative selection with the EasySep CD4+ T cell isolation kit. As cell numbers permitted, CD4+ T cells from unexposed donors were tested for reactivity to SARS-CoV-2 S and N and to four common cold coronavirus spike pools. Ficoll-Paque Plus gradient centrifugation was used to isolate PBMCs from whole blood, and the isolated PBMCs were then either used fresh or cryopreserved at -140C. In general, triplicate wells were set up for every culture condition. The leukapheresis product for the unexposed donors was obtained through commercial purchase.

Looking up the germline V gene (reference sequence) yields CDR1 DFQATT and CDR2 SNEGSKA. Reading from cysteine to phenylalanine, the CDR3 counts 13 amino acids. Kept here is only the CDR3 DNA, which spans 39 bases and is read in frame from base 1. V and J are truncated by 5 bases and 5 bases respectively, leaving an intervening sequence of 13 bases. The library was built by means of PCR. DNA from cultured CD4+ T cells was subjected to TCR sequencing with the Oncomine TCR Beta short-read assay at the Johns Hopkins FTIC core. The QIAamp micro DNA kit was used to extract genomic DNA from the cultured CD4+ T cells. Oncomine TCR Beta libraries from cultured CD4+ T cells were pooled with unique dual indexes and sequenced on an Illumina iSeq 100. In the source study's methods: Non-productive sequences were filtered out, and CDR3s that did not start with C, did not end with F or W, or were shorter than 7 amino acids were discarded. The MANAFEST web application was used to identify antigen-specific clonotypes by comparing peptide-stimulated wells against reference wells and other culture wells. To be called positive, a clone needed an FDR below 0.05, an odds ratio above 5, and a productive frequency above 0.1% in at least two of three replicate wells. Cross-reactive clonotypes were defined as significantly expanded in both SARS-CoV-2 spike wells and at least one common cold coronavirus spike condition. CDR3 homology was assessed with Levenshtein distances (stringdist) and unrooted phylogenetic trees (ape) in R version 3.6.1. Using fastp trimming at Q25 and MiXCR clonotype assembly, TCRdb reanalyzed the public sequencing data and kept in-frame beta chains. For every CDR3 protein sequence, its rows merge into one entry that carries the most common genes and DNA. It is TCRdb's table, rather than the study itself, that gives the V and J calls and clone size. The sample data list some 7,600 distinct CDR3 sequences, and about 50% of these were observed just once. Less than 25% of the sample is taken by the ten largest.

The specimen was CD4+ T cells from blood, cultured in vitro. This receptor was identified in a human donor in good health. The chain is assembled from TRBV20-1 and TRBJ1-5; TRBD1 is a weak D gene call, 5 bases matching. The DNA sequence follows: TGCAGTGCTGGGGCCTCCTCGGATCAGCCCCAGCATTTT. Translated, this gives CSAGASSDQPQHF.